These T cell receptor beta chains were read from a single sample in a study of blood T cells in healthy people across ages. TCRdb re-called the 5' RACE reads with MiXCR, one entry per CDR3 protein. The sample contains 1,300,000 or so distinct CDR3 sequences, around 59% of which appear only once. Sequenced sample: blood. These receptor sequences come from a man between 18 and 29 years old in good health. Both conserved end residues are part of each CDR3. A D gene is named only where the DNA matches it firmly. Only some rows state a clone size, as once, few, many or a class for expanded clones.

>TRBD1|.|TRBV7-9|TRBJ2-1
CASGLQGTVQETQFF
TGTGCCAGCGGCTTACAGGGGACAGTACAAGAGACCCAGTTCTTC
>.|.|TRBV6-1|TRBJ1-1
CASSGLGTGEAFF
TGTGCCAGCAGTGGCCTAGGGACGGGCGAAGCTTTCTTT
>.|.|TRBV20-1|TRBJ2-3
CSGGGSTSRTDTQYF
TGCAGTGGAGGAGGGAGTACTAGCAGAACAGATACGCAGTATTTT
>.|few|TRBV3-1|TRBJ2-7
CASSLLAQADHEQYF
TGTGCCAGCAGTCTATTGGCTCAGGCGGACCACGAGCAGTACTTC
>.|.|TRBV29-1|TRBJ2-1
CSVCSDSCEQFF
TGCAGCGTCTGTTCAGACAGCTGTGAGCAGTTCTTC
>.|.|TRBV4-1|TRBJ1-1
CASSSHNSRGAFF
TGCGCCAGCAGCTCTCATAACTCTCGCGGAGCTTTCTTT
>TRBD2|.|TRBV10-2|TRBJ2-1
CASKAPTRESSGAEQFF
TGCGCCAGCAAGGCCCCCACGCGGGAGAGCTCCGGGGCTGAGCAGTTCTTC
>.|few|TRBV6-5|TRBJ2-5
CASSYSWGQETQYF
TGTGCCAGCAGTTACTCGTGGGGGCAGGAGACCCAGTACTTC
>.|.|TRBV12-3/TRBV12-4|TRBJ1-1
CASSLGRILFEAFF
TGTGCCAGCAGTTTAGGAAGGATACTATTTGAAGCTTTCTTT
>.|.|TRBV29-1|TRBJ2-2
CSVVAVNTGELFF
TGCAGCGTTGTAGCCGTGAACACCGGGGAGCTGTTTTTT
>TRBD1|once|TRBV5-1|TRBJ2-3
CASSFGQGPGDTQYF
TGCGCCAGCAGCTTCGGACAGGGGCCGGGGGATACGCAGTATTTT
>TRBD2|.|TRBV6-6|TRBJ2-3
CASSYSLAADTQYF
TGTGCCAGCAGTTACAGCCTAGCGGCAGATACGCAGTATTTT
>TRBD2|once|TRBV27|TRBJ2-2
CASSLGGLAGAGNTGELFF
TGTGCCAGCAGTTTAGGAGGACTAGCGGGAGCTGGGAACACCGGGGAGCTGTTTTTT
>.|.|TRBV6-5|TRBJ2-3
CASGRRAVDTQYF
TGTGCCAGCGGCAGGAGGGCCGTAGATACGCAGTATTTT
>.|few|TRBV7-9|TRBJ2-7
CASFGDLSYEQYF
TGTGCCAGCTTTGGGGATCTCTCCTACGAGCAGTACTTC
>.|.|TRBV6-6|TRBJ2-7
CASSYSRRDNEQYF
TGTGCCAGCAGTTACTCGAGACGGGACAATGAGCAGTACTTC
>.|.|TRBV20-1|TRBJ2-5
CSARDGGRYQETQYF
TGCAGTGCTAGAGATGGGGGGAGGTACCAAGAGACCCAGTACTTC
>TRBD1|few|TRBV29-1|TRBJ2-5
CSVDDDRAGRETQYF
TGCAGCGTTGATGACGACAGGGCTGGTCGAGAGACCCAGTACTTC
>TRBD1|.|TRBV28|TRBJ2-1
CASSPDRGFGNEQFF
TGTGCCAGCAGCCCGGACAGGGGATTTGGCAATGAGCAGTTCTTC
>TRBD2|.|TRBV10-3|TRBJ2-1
CAISEASGSSYNEQFF
TGTGCCATCAGTGAGGCTAGCGGGAGCTCCTACAATGAGCAGTTCTTC
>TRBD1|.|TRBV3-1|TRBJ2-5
CASTHRQGIWETQYF
TGTGCCAGCACCCACCGACAGGGGATATGGGAGACCCAGTACTTC
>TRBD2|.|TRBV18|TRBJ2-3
CASSETSGYTDTQYF
TGTGCCAGCTCAGAAACTAGCGGATACACAGATACGCAGTATTTT
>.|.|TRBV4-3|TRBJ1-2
CASSQEKSYGYTF
TGCGCCAGCAGCCAAGAGAAGTCCTATGGCTACACCTTC
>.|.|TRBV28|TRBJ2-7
CASSLRTAYIIYEQYF
TGTGCCAGCAGTCTCCGGACAGCCTATATAATTTACGAGCAGTACTTC
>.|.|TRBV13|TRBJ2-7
CASSLGRLGSYEQYF
TGTGCCAGCAGCTTAGGCCGGCTGGGATCCTACGAGCAGTACTTC
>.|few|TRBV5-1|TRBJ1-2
CASRMEQGDYGYTF
TGCGCCAGCAGGATGGAGCAGGGAGACTATGGCTACACCTTC
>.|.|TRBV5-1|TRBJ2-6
CASSFSHLGSGANVLTF
TGCGCCAGCAGCTTTTCTCATTTGGGTTCTGGGGCCAACGTCCTGACTTTC
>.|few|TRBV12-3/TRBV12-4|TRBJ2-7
CASSLDPPGTPSYEQYF
TGTGCCAGCAGTTTGGACCCCCCCGGGACGCCCTCCTACGAGCAGTACTTC
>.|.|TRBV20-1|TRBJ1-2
CSARVRGMNYGYTF
TGCAGTGCTAGAGTTCGGGGGATGAACTATGGCTACACCTTC
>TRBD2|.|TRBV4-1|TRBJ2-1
CASSHSPGLASLLRQFF
TGCGCCAGCAGCCACTCCCCGGGACTAGCGTCACTGCTCAGGCAGTTCTTC
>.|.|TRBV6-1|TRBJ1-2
CAVPAWTTYGYTF
TGTGCCGTCCCTGCCTGGACAACCTATGGCTACACCTTC
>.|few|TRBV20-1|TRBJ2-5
CSAVQGGETQYF
TGCAGTGCTGTACAGGGTGGAGAGACCCAGTACTTC
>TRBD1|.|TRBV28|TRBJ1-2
CASSSGGAGFGYTF
TGTGCCAGCAGCTCAGGGGGCGCTGGATTTGGCTACACCTTC
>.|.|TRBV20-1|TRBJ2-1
CSARGARASRVYNEQFF
TGCAGTGCTAGGGGGGCCCGGGCTAGCAGAGTCTACAATGAGCAGTTCTTC
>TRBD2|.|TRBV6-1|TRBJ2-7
CASKGTSGGASPFSYEQYF
TGTGCCAGCAAAGGGACTAGCGGGGGGGCTAGTCCCTTTTCCTACGAGCAGTACTTC
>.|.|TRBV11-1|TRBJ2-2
CASSRGYLATGELFF
TGTGCCAGCAGCCGGGGGTACCTGGCTACCGGGGAGCTGTTTTTT
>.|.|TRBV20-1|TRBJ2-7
CSAPGLGRNEQYF
TGCAGTGCTCCAGGATTGGGGAGGAACGAGCAGTACTTC
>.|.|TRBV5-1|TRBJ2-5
CASSLSLGYEPSTQETQYF
TGCGCCAGCAGCCTATCCCTAGGATATGAGCCCTCAACCCAAGAGACCCAGTACTTC
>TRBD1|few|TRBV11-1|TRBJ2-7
CASSRTGSVYEQYF
TGTGCCAGCAGCCGGACAGGGTCCGTCTACGAGCAGTACTTC
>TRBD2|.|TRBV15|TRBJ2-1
CATSRESGRSYNEQFF
TGTGCCACCAGCAGAGAAAGCGGGAGATCCTACAATGAGCAGTTCTTC
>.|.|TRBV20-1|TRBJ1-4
CSAYPPGWFEKLFF
TGCAGTGCTTACCCCCCAGGGTGGTTTGAAAAACTGTTTTTT
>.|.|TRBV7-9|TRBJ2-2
CASSLAVRANTGELFF
TGTGCCAGCAGCTTAGCCGTCAGGGCGAACACCGGGGAGCTGTTTTTT
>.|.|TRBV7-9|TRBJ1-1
CAGTANTEAFF
TGTGCCGGAACAGCTAACACTGAAGCTTTCTTT
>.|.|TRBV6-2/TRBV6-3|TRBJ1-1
CASSYSIRGLGTEAFF
TGTGCCAGCAGTTACTCGATCCGGGGGCTCGGTACTGAAGCTTTCTTT
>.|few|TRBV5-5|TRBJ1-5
CASSLYTGNQPQHF
TGTGCCAGCAGCTTGTATACGGGGAATCAGCCCCAGCATTTT
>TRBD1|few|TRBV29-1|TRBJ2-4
CSAKQGGPKGIQYF
TGCAGCGCAAAACAGGGGGGACCAAAAGGCATTCAGTACTTC
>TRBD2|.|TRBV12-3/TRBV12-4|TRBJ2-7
CASKSTGGFYEQYF
TGTGCCAGCAAATCGACGGGGGGTTTCTACGAGCAGTACTTC
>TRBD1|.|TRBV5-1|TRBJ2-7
CASSPNPGQVAFSYEQYF
TGCGCCAGCAGCCCCAACCCGGGACAGGTTGCCTTCTCCTACGAGCAGTACTTC
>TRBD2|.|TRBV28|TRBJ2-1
CASSAHSGGTEQFF
TGTGCCAGCAGTGCCCACTCGGGGGGGACGGAGCAGTTCTTC
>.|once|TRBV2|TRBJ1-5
CASRGRQYQPQHF
TGTGCCAGCAGAGGCAGACAATATCAGCCCCAGCATTTT
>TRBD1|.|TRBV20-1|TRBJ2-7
CSLGQPGQGGEQYF
TGCAGTCTAGGACAACCGGGACAGGGAGGCGAGCAGTACTTC
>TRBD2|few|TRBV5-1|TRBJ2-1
CASSWAGGREQFF
TGCGCCAGCAGTTGGGCGGGAGGCCGGGAGCAGTTCTTC
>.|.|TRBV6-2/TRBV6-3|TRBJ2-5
CASSLPRLQETQYF
TGTGCCAGCAGTCTTCCCAGGCTCCAAGAGACCCAGTACTTC
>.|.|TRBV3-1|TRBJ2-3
CASSRSGQTTDTQYF
TGTGCCAGCAGCCGGTCAGGACAGACAACAGATACGCAGTATTTT
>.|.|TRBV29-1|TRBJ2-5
CSVEKEDRETQYF
TGCAGCGTTGAAAAGGAGGACCGAGAGACCCAGTACTTC
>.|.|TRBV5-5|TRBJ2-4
CATQAPTEWNIQYF
TGTGCCACCCAAGCACCCACGGAGTGGAACATTCAGTACTTC
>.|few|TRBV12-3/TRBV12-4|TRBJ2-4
CASSLEGGVKNIQYF
TGTGCCAGCAGTTTGGAGGGCGGCGTCAAAAACATTCAGTACTTC
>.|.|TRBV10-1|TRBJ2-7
CATSPGTTYEQYF
TGCGCCACGTCTCCGGGCACAACCTACGAGCAGTACTTC
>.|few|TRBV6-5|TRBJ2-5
CASSYLQKETQYF
TGTGCCAGCAGTTACCTCCAGAAAGAGACCCAGTACTTC
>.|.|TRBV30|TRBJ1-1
CAGGGQMNTEAFF
TGTGCCGGCGGGGGGCAAATGAACACTGAAGCTTTCTTT